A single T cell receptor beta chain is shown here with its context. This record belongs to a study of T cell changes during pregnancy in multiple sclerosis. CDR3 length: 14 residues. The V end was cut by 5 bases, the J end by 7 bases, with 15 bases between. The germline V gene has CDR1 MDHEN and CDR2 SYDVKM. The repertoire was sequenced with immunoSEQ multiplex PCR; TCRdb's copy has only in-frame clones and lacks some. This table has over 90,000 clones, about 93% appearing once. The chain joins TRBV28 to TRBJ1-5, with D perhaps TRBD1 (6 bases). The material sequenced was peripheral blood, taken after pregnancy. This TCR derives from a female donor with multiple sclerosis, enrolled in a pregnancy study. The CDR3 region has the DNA TGTGCCAGCAGTCCTCCGGGACAACTACAGCCCCAGCATTTT. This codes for CASSPPGQLQPQHF.